What follows are 3 T cell receptor beta chains derived from one specimen sequenced in a study of preoperative IRX-2 immunotherapy in early breast cancer. Assay: immunoSEQ multiplex PCR; the TCRdb copy retains only in-frame clones and omits some. This sample yields 25,000 to 30,000 clones, of which around 90% are seen a single time; around a tenth belongs to the top ten. The treatment is: preoperative locoregional IRX-2 cytokine immunotherapy. Sampling took place from a patient treated with IRX-2 immunotherapy. Receptors originate from a human donor with breast cancer.

V and J are TRBV7-2 and TRBJ2-1; no clear D gene. The V gene's germline CDR1 is SGHTA and CDR2 FQGNSA. This CDR3 contains 13 residues. Trimming pared 1 base from V and 5 bases from J, leaving 6 bases between. CDR3 loop: CASSLELNNEQFF. The CDR3 bases are TGTGCCAGCAGCTTAGAGTTAAACAATGAGCAGTTCTTC.

This chain uses TRBV10-3 with TRBJ2-1; perhaps TRBD2 as D (6 bases). CDR1 and CDR2 from the germline V gene are ENHRY and SYGVKD. The ends were cut back, 5 bases at V and 10 bases at J, with 12 bases in the middle. This CDR3 has 12 residues. Here the CDR3 reads CAISLGGLEQFF. For the CDR3, the DNA is TGTGCCATCAGTTTGGGTGGACTAGAGCAGTTCTTC.

This chain links TRBV18 with TRBJ1-6, with 11 bases aligning to TRBD1. V shed 4 bases and J 9 bases; nucleotides not matched to a gene: 8. The CDR3 totals 16 residues. Germline assignment: CDR1 KGHSH and CDR2 LQKENI. CDR3 nucleotides: TGTGCCAGCTCACAAGACCGGGACAGGGGGTCTTCACCCCTCCACTTT. Its translation is CASSQDRDRGSSPLHF.